Listed below are T cell receptor beta chains from one sample, sequenced in a study of beta chain features in type 1 diabetes. Measured with immunoSEQ multiplex PCR; TCRdb has only the in-frame clones, and not every one. Among approximately 280,000 clones listed, 15% were seen once. Specimen: naive CD4+ T cells from blood. The receptors stem from a man aged 18 to 30 with type 1 diabetes. Each CDR3 is given with its conserved first and last residue. A D gene is named only where the DNA matches it firmly. Rows give clone size only sometimes, using once, few, many, or a class for an expanded clone.

j_gene	d_gene	abundance	v_gene	CDR3aa	CDR3nt
TRBJ2-5	-	-	TRBV5-1	CASSTGQQETQYF	TGCGCCAGCAGCACAGGACAGCAAGAGACCCAGTACTTC
TRBJ2-7	TRBD1	-	TRBV28	CASRLDRAGYEQYF	TGTGCCAGCAGGCTGGACAGGGCGGGCTACGAGCAGTACTTC
TRBJ2-7	-	-	TRBV20-1	CSADFRYEQYF	TGCAGTGCTGACTTTAGGTACGAGCAGTACTTC
TRBJ2-5	TRBD1	-	TRBV7-8	CASRDRQKVTQYF	TGTGCCAGCAGGGACAGGCAGAAGGTGACCCAGTACTTC
TRBJ1-6	-	few	TRBV27	CASSLDKNNSPLHF	TGTGCCAGCAGTTTGGACAAAAATAATTCACCCCTCCACTTT
TRBJ2-5	TRBD2	few	TRBV28	CASRGAGGDETQYF	TGTGCCAGCAGGGGAGCGGGAGGAGATGAGACCCAGTACTTC
TRBJ2-1	TRBD1	few	TRBV18	CASSPGQGVNNEQFF	TGTGCCAGCTCACCGGGGCAGGGGGTAAACAATGAGCAGTTCTTC
TRBJ2-5	TRBD2	-	TRBV5-1	CASSTGTRQETQYF	TGCGCCAGCAGCACAGGGACTAGACAAGAGACCCAGTACTTC
TRBJ2-3	TRBD1	-	TRBV15	CATSSRDRGGTDTQYF	TGTGCCACCAGCAGCCGGGACAGGGGTGGCACAGATACGCAGTATTTT
TRBJ1-1	TRBD1	once	TRBV5-6	CASSFTGATEAFF	TGTGCCAGCAGCTTTACAGGGGCCACTGAAGCTTTCTTT
TRBJ2-3	TRBD1	few	TRBV29-1	CSGSGQYTDTQYF	TGCAGCGGGTCGGGACAGTACACAGATACGCAGTATTTT
TRBJ2-3	-	few	TRBV30	CAWSPSADTQYF	TGTGCCTGGAGCCCTAGTGCAGATACGCAGTATTTT
TRBJ2-7	-	few	TRBV29-1	CSVGETPAYEQYF	TGCAGCGTCGGGGAAACCCCCGCCTACGAGCAGTACTTC
TRBJ2-2	TRBD2	few	TRBV28	CASRPLRTRGLAVAGELFF	TGTGCCAGCAGGCCCCTCAGAACGCGTGGACTAGCGGTTGCCGGGGAGCTGTTTTTT
TRBJ2-7	TRBD1	-	TRBV7-2	CASRLTGSYEQYF	TGTGCCAGCAGATTGACAGGGTCCTACGAGCAGTACTTC
TRBJ1-1	-	-	TRBV19	CASFLAAEAFF	TGTGCGAGCTTTCTAGCGGCTGAAGCTTTCTTT